Each of the 15 T cell receptor beta chains below was sequenced from the same sample in a study of technical replicates of blood from a handful of donors. Sequenced by immunoSEQ multiplex PCR; TCRdb stores in-frame clones only, minus some. The sample consists of over 85,000 clones, around 94% of them appearing once. The sequenced material came from T cells isolated from PBMCs. Every receptor here comes from a human donor in good health.

This chain connects TRBV5-4 to TRBJ1-5; 8 bases match TRBD1. CDR3 length: 16 amino acids. The ends lost 0 bases at V and 4 bases at J; junction bases unmatched: 6. In germline, CDR1 is SGHNT, CDR2 YYREEE (reference sequence). DNA of the CDR3: TGTGCCAGCAGCTTGGGGCCCGGACAGGGAAATCAGCCCCAGCATTTT. Protein product: CASSLGPGQGNQPQHF.

This chain joins TRBV10-2 and TRBJ2-5; tentative D call: TRBD1 (6 bases). Germline lookup yields CDR1 WSHSY and CDR2 SAAADI. V lost 5 bases to trimming and J lost 8 bases, with 21 bases between them. This CDR3 region has 15 residues. CDR3: CASSFQGFSSITQYF. CDR3 coding DNA: TGCGCCAGCAGTTTTCAGGGGTTTTCTTCGATTACCCAGTACTTC.

A remark on this clone: Different DNA sequences within this sample yield the same CDR3. The chain links TRBV4-1 to TRBJ1-1; D is ambiguous. CDR1 is MGHRA, CDR2 YSYEKL, per germline. CDR3 length: 13 amino acids. V was pared by 1 base and J by 1 base, with 4 bases between. In nucleotides, the CDR3 is TGCGCCAGCAGCCAAGGGCAGAACACTGAAGCTTTCTTT. Encoded protein: CASSQGQNTEAFF.

This sequence joins TRBV7-9 and TRBJ2-1, with 8 bases lining up with TRBD2. The germline gives CDR1 SEHNR, CDR2 FQNEAQ (reference sequence). The ends lost 5 bases at V and 7 bases at J; junction bases unmatched: 13. This CDR3 has 16 amino acids. This CDR3 is CASSANSGTPWNEQFF. The CDR3 DNA reads TGTGCCAGCAGCGCAAATAGCGGGACCCCCTGGAATGAGCAGTTCTTC.

The chain combines TRBV10-3 with TRBJ1-1; D uncertain. Germline V CDR1 and CDR2: ENHRY, SYGVKD. The CDR3 loop spans 15 amino acids. V lost 2 bases and J lost 5, with 15 bases in between. The CDR3 reads CAISERAGPGTEAFF. The DNA for the CDR3 is TGTGCCATCAGTGAGAGAGCAGGACCGGGGACTGAAGCTTTCTTT.

This sequence joins TRBV30 and TRBJ2-7; D is perhaps TRBD1 (6 bases). This CDR3 region has 14 residues. V lost 2 bases, J lost 3 bases, and 14 bases lay in between. Germline values: CDR1 GTSNPN, CDR2 SVGIG (reference sequence). The CDR3 nucleotides are TGTGCCTGGAGTAACAGGGACACTGACTACGAGCAGTACTTC. Translated: CAWSNRDTDYEQYF.

This rearrangement joins TRBV10-3 to TRBJ2-5; D unclear. This CDR3 region has 13 residues. Germline V CDR1 and CDR2: ENHRY, SYGVKD. Trimming removed 3 bases from V and 5 bases from J, with 10 bases in between. CDR3 loop: CAISETPGETQYF. In DNA, the CDR3 is TGTGCCATCAGTGAAACCCCAGGCGAGACCCAGTACTTC.

The J gene is TRBJ2-7, the V gene TRBV19; tentative D call: TRBD1 (6 bases). This CDR3 contains 16 residues. V was clipped by 3 bases and J by 3 bases, with 18 bases between them. Germline V gene data show CDR1 as LNHDA and CDR2 as SQIVND (reference sequence). The CDR3 bases are TGTGCCAGTAGTATCGGGATTGGGGGCGCGCTCTACGAGCAGTACTTC. It translates to CASSIGIGGALYEQYF.

This rearrangement joins TRBV11-2 to TRBJ2-6; possible D gene TRBD2, 6 bases. In germline, CDR1 is SGHAT, CDR2 FQNNGV. V was trimmed by 7 bases and J by 0 bases, leaving 13 bases between them. The CDR3 sequence is 16 residues long. The CDR3 spells CASTRAGHSGANVLTF. CDR3 nucleotides: TGTGCCAGCACCCGAGCGGGCCACTCTGGGGCCAACGTCCTGACTTTC.

This chain connects TRBV11-2 to TRBJ2-2, with 7 bases aligning to TRBD1. CDR3 size: 13 residues. Germline V lookup: CDR1 SGHAT, CDR2 FQNNGV. The ends lost 0 bases at V and 15 bases at J; junction bases unmatched: 7. The CDR3 is CASSLDGDRVMFF. The CDR3 DNA follows: TGTGCCAGCAGCTTAGATGGAGACAGGGTCATGTTTTTT.

The J gene is TRBJ1-2, the V gene TRBV29-1; D is uncertain. The CDR3 runs 13 residues. Per germline, CDR1 SQVTM and CDR2 ANQGSEA. The germline V and J ends were trimmed by 3 bases and 2 bases, with 10 bases remaining between them. CDR3 DNA sequence: TGCAGCGTTGATAATAGTTTAAACTATGGCTACACCTTC. Translated: CSVDNSLNYGYTF.

This chain joins TRBV6-4 and TRBJ2-2; 9 nucleotides line up with TRBD1. The V segment lost 0 bases and the J segment 3 bases; nucleotides outside the gene matches: 2. The CDR3 extends over 16 amino acids. CDR1 and CDR2 (germline): MRHNA, SNTAGT. The CDR3 DNA is TGTGCCAGCAGTGACTCTAGACAGGGGGACACCGGGGAGCTGTTTTTT. Protein product: CASSDSRQGDTGELFF.

The rearrangement uses TRBV6-1 and TRBJ1-1; 10 bases agree with TRBD1. Per germline, CDR1 MNHNS and CDR2 SASEGT. The CDR3 extends over 15 amino acids. The V segment lost 8 bases and the J segment 5 bases; nucleotides outside the gene matches: 11. The DNA for the CDR3 is TGTGCCAGCGGGAGTCGGGACAGGGGATGGACTGAAGCTTTCTTT. It is translated as CASGSRDRGWTEAFF.

The chain is built from TRBV11-3 and TRBJ2-1; TRBD2 matches at 8 bases. CDR3 size: 15 residues. V was clipped by 5 bases and J by 3 bases; unmatched bases: 6. Germline loops: CDR1 SGHNT, CDR2 YENEEA. CDR3 coding DNA: TGTGCCAGCAGCCCCCGGGGGGGCTACTACAATGAGCAGTTCTTC. Amino acid sequence: CASSPRGGYYNEQFF.

The chain has TRBV2 and TRBJ1-3, with unresolved D. Trimming took 6 bases from V and 0 from J, leaving 6 bases between them. Germline CDR1 and CDR2: SNHLY and FYNNEI. This CDR3 spans 13 amino acids. CDR3 protein: CASRDSSGNTIYF. CDR3 DNA sequence: TGTGCCAGCAGGGACTCCTCTGGAAACACCATATATTTT. Supplemented by reference TRBV2 and TRBJ1-3, the full variable domain reads EPEVTQTPSHQVTQMGQEVILRCVPISNHLYFYWYRQILGQKVEFLVSFYNNEISEKSEIFDDQFSVERPDGSNFTLKIRSTKLEDSAMYFCASRDSSGNTIYFGEGSWLTVV.